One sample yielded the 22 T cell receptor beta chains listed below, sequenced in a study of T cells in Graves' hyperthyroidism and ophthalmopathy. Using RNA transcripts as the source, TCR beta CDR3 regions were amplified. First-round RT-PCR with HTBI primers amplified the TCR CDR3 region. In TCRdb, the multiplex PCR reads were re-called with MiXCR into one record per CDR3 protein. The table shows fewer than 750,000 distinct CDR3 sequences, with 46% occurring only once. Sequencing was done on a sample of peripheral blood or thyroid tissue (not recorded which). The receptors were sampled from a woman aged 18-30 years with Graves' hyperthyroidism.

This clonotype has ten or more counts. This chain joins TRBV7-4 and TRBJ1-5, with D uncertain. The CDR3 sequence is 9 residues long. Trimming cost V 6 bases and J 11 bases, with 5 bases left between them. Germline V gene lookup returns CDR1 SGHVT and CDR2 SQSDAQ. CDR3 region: CASSLAQHF. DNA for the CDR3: TGTGCCAGCAGTCTCGCCCAGCATTTT.

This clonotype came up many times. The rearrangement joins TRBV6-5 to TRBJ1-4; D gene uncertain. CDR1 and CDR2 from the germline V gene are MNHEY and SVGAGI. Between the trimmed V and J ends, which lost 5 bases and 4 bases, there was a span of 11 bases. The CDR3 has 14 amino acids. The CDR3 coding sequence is TGTGCCAGCAGTGACGGACGGAGTAATGAAAAACTGTTTTTT. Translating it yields CASSDGRSNEKLFF.

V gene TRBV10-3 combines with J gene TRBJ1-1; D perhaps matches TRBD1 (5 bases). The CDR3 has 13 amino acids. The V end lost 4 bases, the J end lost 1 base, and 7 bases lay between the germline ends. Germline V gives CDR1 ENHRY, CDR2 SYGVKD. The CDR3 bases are TGTGCCATCAGTGCGGGGGGGAACACTGAAGCTTTCTTT. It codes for CAISAGGNTEAFF.

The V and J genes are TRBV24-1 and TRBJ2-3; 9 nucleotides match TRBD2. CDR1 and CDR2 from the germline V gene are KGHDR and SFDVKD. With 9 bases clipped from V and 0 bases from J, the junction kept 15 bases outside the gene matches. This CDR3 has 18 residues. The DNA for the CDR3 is TGTGCCACCTCGGATGGGGTCCTAGCGGGGACTAGCACAGATACGCAGTATTTT. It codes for CATSDGVLAGTSTDTQYF.

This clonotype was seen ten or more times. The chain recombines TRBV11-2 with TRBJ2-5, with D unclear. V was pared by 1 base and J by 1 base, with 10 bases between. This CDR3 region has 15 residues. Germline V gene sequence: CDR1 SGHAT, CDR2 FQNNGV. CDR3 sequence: CASSLGGPPQETQYF. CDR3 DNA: TGTGCCAGCAGCTTAGGTGGCCCACCCCAAGAGACCCAGTACTTC. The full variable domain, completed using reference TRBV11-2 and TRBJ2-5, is EAGVAQSPRYKIIEKRQSVAFWCNPISGHATLYWYQQILGQGPKLLIQFQNNGVVDDSQLPKDRFSAERLKGVDSTLKIQPAKLEDSAVYLCASSLGGPPQETQYFGPGTRLLVL.

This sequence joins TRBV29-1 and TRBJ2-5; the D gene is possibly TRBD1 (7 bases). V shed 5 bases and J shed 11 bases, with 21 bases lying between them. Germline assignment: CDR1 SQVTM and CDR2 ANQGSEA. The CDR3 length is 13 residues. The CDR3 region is CSVRQGGLREQYF. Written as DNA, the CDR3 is TGCAGCGTTAGACAGGGAGGCCTTCGGGAGCAGTACTTC.

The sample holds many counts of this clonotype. The CDR3, as DNA: TGCAGTGCTAGAGAGGCAGGGATGAACACCGGGGAGCTGTTTTTT. Translation gives CSAREAGMNTGELFF. This chain uses TRBV20-1 with TRBJ2-2; the D gene is possibly TRBD1 (5 bases). The length of the CDR3 is 15 residues. V was shortened by 0 bases and J by 1 base, with 9 bases between the two germline ends. Germline V gives CDR1 DFQATT, CDR2 SNEGSKA (reference sequence).

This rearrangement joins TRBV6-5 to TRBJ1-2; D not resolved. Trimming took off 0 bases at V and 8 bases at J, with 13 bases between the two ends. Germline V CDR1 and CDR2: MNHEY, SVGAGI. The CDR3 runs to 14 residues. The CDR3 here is CASSYSADRGGYTF. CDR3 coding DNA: TGTGCCAGCAGTTACTCGGCGGACCGAGGAGGCTACACCTTC.

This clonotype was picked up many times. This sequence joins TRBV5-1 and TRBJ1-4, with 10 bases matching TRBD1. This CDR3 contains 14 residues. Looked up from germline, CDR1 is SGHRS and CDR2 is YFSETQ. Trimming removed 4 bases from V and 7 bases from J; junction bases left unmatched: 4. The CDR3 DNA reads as TGCGCCAGCAGCGCGACAGGGGGCCTTGAAAAACTGTTTTTT. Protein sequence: CASSATGGLEKLFF. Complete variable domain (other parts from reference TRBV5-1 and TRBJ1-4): KAGVTQTPRYLIKTRGQQVTLSCSPISGHRSVSWYQQTPGQGLQFLFEYFSETQRNKGNFPGRFSGRQFSNSRSEMNVSTLELGDSALYLCASSATGGLEKLFFGSGTQLSVL.

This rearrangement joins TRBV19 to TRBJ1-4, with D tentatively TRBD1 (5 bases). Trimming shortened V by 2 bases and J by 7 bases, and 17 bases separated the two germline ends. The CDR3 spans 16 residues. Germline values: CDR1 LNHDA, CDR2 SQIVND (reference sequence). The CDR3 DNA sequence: TGTGCCAGTAGTATACTGCCGGGGACCGGTAGTGAAAAACTGTTTTTT. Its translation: CASSILPGTGSEKLFF.

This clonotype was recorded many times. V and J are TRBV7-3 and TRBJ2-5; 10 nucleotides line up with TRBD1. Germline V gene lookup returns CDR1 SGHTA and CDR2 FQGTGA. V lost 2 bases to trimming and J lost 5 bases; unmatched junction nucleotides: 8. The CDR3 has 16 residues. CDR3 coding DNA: TGTGCCAGCAGCTTACTGGGGGACAGGGGAAGCGAGACCCAGTACTTC. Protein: CASSLLGDRGSETQYF.

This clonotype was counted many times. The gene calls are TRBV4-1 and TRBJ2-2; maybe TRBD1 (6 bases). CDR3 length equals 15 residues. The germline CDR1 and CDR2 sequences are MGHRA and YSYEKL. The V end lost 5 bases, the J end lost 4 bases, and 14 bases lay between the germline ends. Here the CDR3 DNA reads TGCGCCAGCAGCGGCAAACTACAGGGCACCGGGGAGCTGTTTTTT. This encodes CASSGKLQGTGELFF.

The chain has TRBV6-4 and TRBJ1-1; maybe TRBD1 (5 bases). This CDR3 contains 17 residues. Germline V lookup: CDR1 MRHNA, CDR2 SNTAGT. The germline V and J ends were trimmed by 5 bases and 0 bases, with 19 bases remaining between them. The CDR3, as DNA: TGTGCCAGCAGTTTATTAGGGACCGAGCTCATGAACACTGAAGCTTTCTTT. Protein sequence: CASSLLGTELMNTEAFF.

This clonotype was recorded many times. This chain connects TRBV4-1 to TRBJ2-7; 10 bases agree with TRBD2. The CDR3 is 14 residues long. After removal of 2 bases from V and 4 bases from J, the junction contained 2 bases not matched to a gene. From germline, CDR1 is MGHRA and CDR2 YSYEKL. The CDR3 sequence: CASSQRLAGYEQYF. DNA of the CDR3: TGCGCCAGCAGCCAACGACTAGCGGGTTACGAGCAGTACTTC.

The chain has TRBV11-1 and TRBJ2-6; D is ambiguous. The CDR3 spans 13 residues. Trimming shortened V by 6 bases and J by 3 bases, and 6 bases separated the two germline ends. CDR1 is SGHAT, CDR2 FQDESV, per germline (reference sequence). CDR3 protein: CASSHYGANVLTF. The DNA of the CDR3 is TGTGCCAGCAGTCACTATGGGGCCAACGTCCTGACTTTC.

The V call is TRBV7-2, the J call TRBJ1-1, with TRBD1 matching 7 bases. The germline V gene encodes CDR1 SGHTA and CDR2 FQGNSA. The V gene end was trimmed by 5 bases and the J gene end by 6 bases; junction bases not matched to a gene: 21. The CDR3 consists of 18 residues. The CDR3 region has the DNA TGTGCCAGCAGCCAGAGGGGGGATTTAGACAGGGTGAGCCCTGAAGCTTTCTTT. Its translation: CASSQRGDLDRVSPEAFF.

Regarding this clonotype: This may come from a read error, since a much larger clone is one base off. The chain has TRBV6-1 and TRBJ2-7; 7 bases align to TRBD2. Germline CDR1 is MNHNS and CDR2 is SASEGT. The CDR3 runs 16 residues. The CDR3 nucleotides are TGTGCCAGCAGTTATTCCCAGCGGGATCGTTTCTACGAGCAGCACTTC. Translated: CASSYSQRDRFYEQHF.

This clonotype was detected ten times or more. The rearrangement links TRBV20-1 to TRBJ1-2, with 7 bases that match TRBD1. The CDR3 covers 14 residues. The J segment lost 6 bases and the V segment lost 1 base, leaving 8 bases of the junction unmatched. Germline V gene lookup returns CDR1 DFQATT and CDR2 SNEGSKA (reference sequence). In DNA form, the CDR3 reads TGCAGTGCTAGAGGTCAGACAGGGACCCATGGCTACACCTTC. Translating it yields CSARGQTGTHGYTF.

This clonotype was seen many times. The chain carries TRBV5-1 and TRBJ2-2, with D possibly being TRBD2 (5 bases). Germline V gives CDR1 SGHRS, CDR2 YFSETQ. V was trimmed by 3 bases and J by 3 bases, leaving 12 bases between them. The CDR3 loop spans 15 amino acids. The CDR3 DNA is TGCGCCAGCAGCTCTATGAGGGTAGACACCGGGGAGCTGTTTTTT. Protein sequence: CASSSMRVDTGELFF.

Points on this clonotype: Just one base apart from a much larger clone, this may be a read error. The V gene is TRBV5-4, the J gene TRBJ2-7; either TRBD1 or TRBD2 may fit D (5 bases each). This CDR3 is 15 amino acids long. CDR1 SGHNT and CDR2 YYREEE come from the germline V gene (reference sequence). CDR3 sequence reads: CASSLTGKGTYGQYF. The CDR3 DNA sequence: TGTGCCAGCAGCTTAACAGGAAAGGGGACCTACGGGCAGTACTTC.

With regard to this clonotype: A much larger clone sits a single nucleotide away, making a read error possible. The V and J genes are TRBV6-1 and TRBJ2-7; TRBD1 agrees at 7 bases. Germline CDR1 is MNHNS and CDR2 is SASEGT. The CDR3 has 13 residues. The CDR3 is CAGSESWTGKQYF. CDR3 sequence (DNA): TGTGCCGGCAGTGAGAGCTGGACAGGCAAGCAGTACTTC.

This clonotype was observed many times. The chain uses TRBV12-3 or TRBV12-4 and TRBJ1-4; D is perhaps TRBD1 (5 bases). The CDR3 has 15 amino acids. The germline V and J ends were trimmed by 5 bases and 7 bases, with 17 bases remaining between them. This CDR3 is CASSPYGGLSEKLFF. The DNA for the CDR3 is TGTGCCAGCAGTCCCTACGGGGGTCTCAGTGAAAAACTGTTTTTT.